Shown below are 26 T cell receptor beta chains from a single sample sequenced in a study of T cells in Graves' hyperthyroidism and ophthalmopathy. Researchers took RNA transcripts and amplified the TCR beta CDR3 regions from them. TCR CDR3 regions were first amplified by RT-PCR with HTBI primers. From the multiplex PCR reads, TCRdb called clonotypes with MiXCR, one entry per CDR3 protein. The table lists around 500,000 distinct CDR3 sequences, around 15% of them singletons. Material for sequencing was blood. The receptors were sampled from a woman aged 40-49 years with Graves' hyperthyroidism.

This clonotype was detected ten times or more. The rearrangement links TRBV12-3 or TRBV12-4 to TRBJ1-3, with D possibly matching TRBD1 (6 bases). CDR3 length: 13 amino acids. V lost 5 bases to trimming and J lost 4 bases, with 9 bases between them. This CDR3 is CASSPGDGNTIYF. The CDR3 DNA is TGTGCCAGCAGTCCAGGGGACGGAAACACCATATATTTT.

This chain links TRBV5-1 with TRBJ1-3; TRBD1 might be the D (6 bases). The germline V gene encodes CDR1 SGHRS and CDR2 YFSETQ. The CDR3 totals 14 residues. The germline V and J ends were trimmed by 0 bases and 8 bases, with 12 bases remaining between them. CDR3 residues: CASSLDREGDTIYF. The CDR3 DNA sequence: TGCGCCAGCAGCTTGGACAGGGAAGGGGACACCATATATTTT.

Many counts were recorded for this clonotype. The V call is TRBV14, the J call TRBJ1-3; D remains unclear. Germline V gene lookup returns CDR1 SGHDN and CDR2 FVKESK. Trimming took off 2 bases at V and 4 bases at J, with 6 bases between the two ends. The CDR3 covers 13 residues. CDR3 DNA sequence: TGTGCCAGCAGCCAATACGGAGGAAACACCATATATTTT. Translating gives CASSQYGGNTIYF.

This clonotype was seen a handful of times. V usage is TRBV27 and J usage is TRBJ2-7, with D possibly TRBD1 on 5 matching bases. Trimming pared 6 bases from V and 0 bases from J, leaving 9 bases between. From germline, CDR1 is MNHEY and CDR2 SMNVEV (reference sequence). The CDR3 sequence is 13 residues long. The CDR3 loop reads CASRAGNSYEQYF. As DNA, the CDR3 is TGTGCCAGCAGGGCAGGGAACTCCTACGAGCAGTACTTC.

The chain combines TRBV3-1 with TRBJ2-1, with 16 bases that match TRBD2. The V gene's germline CDR1 is LGHDT and CDR2 YNNKEL (reference sequence). The junction had 4 bases not matched to a gene; V was cut back by 5 bases and J by 6 bases. CDR3 size: 16 residues. The CDR3 coding sequence is TGTGCCAGCAGCTTCGGGACTAGCGGGAGGGCCAATGAGCAGTTCTTC. It encodes CASSFGTSGRANEQFF.

The table lists this clonotype with a few counts. The J gene is TRBJ2-2, the V gene TRBV12-3 or TRBV12-4; D not certain. This CDR3 is built from 11 residues. Trimming removed 5 bases from V and 8 bases from J, with 6 bases in between. The CDR3 nucleotides are TGTGCCAGCAGTGTGGAAGGGGAGCTGTTTTTT. Encoded protein: CASSVEGELFF.

This clonotype was seen at least ten times. The CDR3 DNA sequence: TGTGCCAGCAGTTTTCGAAGTGAGGGGGGGGGCTACACCTTC. Translation gives CASSFRSEGGGYTF. The gene calls are TRBV12-3 or TRBV12-4 and TRBJ1-2, with a weak D call TRBD1 (6 bases). The CDR3 is made up of 14 amino acids. Trimming left V 3 bases short and J 8 bases short, with 16 bases between.

There are many counts of this clonotype. The chain uses TRBV2 and TRBJ2-7; 9 nucleotides align to TRBD1. Germline CDR1 is SNHLY and CDR2 is FYNNEI. V dropped 6 bases and J dropped 4; count of bases not matched to a gene: 7. This CDR3 comprises 14 residues. CDR3 in amino acids: CASSKTGGRYEQYF. The CDR3 DNA sequence: TGTGCCAGCAGCAAAACAGGGGGCCGATACGAGCAGTACTTC.

This clonotype showed up many times. This chain links TRBV7-2 with TRBJ2-1; D is undetermined. CDR3 length: 14 residues. Germline loops: CDR1 SGHTA, CDR2 FQGNSA. With 3 bases removed from V and 5 bases from J, the gap between germline ends came to 11 bases. This CDR3 is CASSFGLVNNEQFF. Written as DNA, the CDR3 is TGTGCCAGCAGCTTCGGCCTAGTAAACAATGAGCAGTTCTTC. Combining the CDR3 with reference TRBV7-2 and TRBJ2-1 gives the whole variable domain GAGVSQSPSNKVTEKGKDVELRCDPISGHTALYWYRQSLGQGLEFLIYFQGNSAPDKSGLPSDRFSAERTGGSVSTLTIQRTQQEDSAVYLCASSFGLVNNEQFFGPGTRLTVL.

The chain employs TRBV19 and TRBJ2-7, with TRBD2 matching over 12 bases. There are 15 residues in the CDR3. CDR1 LNHDA and CDR2 SQIVND come from the germline V gene (reference sequence). Losses at the gene ends were 2 bases for V and 5 bases for J; bases not matched to a gene: 4. The CDR3 bases are TGTGCCAGTAGTATATCGACTAGCGGGAGAAACGAGCAGTACTTC. It translates to CASSISTSGRNEQYF.

This clonotype appeared many times. The chain is built from TRBV18 and TRBJ2-4; D is ambiguous. The germline V gene encodes CDR1 KGHSH and CDR2 LQKENI. The length of the CDR3 is 15 residues. Trimming took off 0 bases at V and 0 bases at J, with 6 bases between the two ends. This chain's CDR3 is CASSPPSLAKNIQYF. The DNA for the CDR3 is TGTGCCAGCTCACCACCTTCCCTAGCCAAAAACATTCAGTACTTC.

This clonotype was recorded a few times. The V and J genes are TRBV9 and TRBJ2-5, with 13 bases lining up with TRBD2. The CDR3 consists of 18 residues. Germline-derived CDR1 and CDR2 are SGDLS and YYNGEE. V dropped 0 bases and J dropped 4; count of bases not matched to a gene: 9. In DNA, the CDR3 is TGTGCCAGCAGCGTAGGGACTAGCGGGAGTGTTTGGGGAGAGACCCAGTACTTC. It is translated as CASSVGTSGSVWGETQYF.

This clonotype appeared many times. The chain combines TRBV7-8 with TRBJ2-3; D is perhaps TRBD2 (6 bases). The germline V and J ends were trimmed by 5 bases and 6 bases, with 24 bases remaining between them. This CDR3 is 17 amino acids long. Germline CDR1 reads SGHVS; CDR2 reads FQNEAQ. The CDR3 region has the DNA TGTGCCAGCAGCCCACGACTGGGTAGCGGAGGGGCGGATACGCAGTATTTT. Its translation is CASSPRLGSGGADTQYF.

This clonotype was counted at least ten times. The chain uses TRBV3-1 and TRBJ2-3; 10 nucleotides match TRBD2. The CDR3 loop spans 16 amino acids. Germline V gene sequence: CDR1 LGHDT, CDR2 YNNKEL (reference sequence). With V trimmed by 1 base and J by 3 bases, 4 bases remained unmatched. CDR3 region: CASSQVPSGRTDTQYF. The CDR3 nucleotides read TGTGCCAGCAGCCAAGTTCCTAGCGGGAGAACAGATACGCAGTATTTT.

This clonotype was seen at least ten times. The rearrangement uses TRBV6-5 and TRBJ2-2, with D tentatively TRBD2 (5 bases). Germline CDR1 is MNHEY and CDR2 is SVGAGI. The CDR3 totals 15 residues. Trimming pared 0 bases from V and 6 bases from J, leaving 11 bases between. The CDR3 DNA reads TGTGCCAGCAGTTACTCAGGGCTAGCCCCCGGGGAGCTGTTTTTT. It codes for CASSYSGLAPGELFF.

This chain uses TRBV5-1 with TRBJ2-7; D could derive from TRBD1 or TRBD2 (5 bases each). The germline CDR1 and CDR2 sequences are SGHRS and YFSETQ. The CDR3 extends over 16 amino acids. V was cut by 4 bases and J by 0 bases, with 17 bases left in between. In DNA form, the CDR3 reads TGCGCCAGCAGCCTGTGGAAGAGGGGCGACTCCTACGAGCAGTACTTC. This codes for CASSLWKRGDSYEQYF.

This clonotype was counted at least ten times. This chain joins TRBV12-3 or TRBV12-4 and TRBJ2-4, with 10 positions matching TRBD2. Unmatched junction bases numbered 3, after V lost 6 bases and J lost 1 base. CDR3 length equals 15 residues. CDR3 nucleotides: TGTGCCAGCAGATTGACTAGCGGGGCCAAAAACATTCAGTACTTC. Its protein product is CASRLTSGAKNIQYF.

The V call is TRBV6-7, the J call TRBJ1-5; D gene unclear. TRBV6-7 is an ORF, and what it does is uncertain. This CDR3 is 17 amino acids long. Trimming stripped 5 bases from V and 2 bases from J, with 19 bases between. CDR3 DNA: TGTGCCAGCAGTGGCCCAGGTTTAGTTTGGGGCAATCAGCCCCAGCATTTT. It codes for CASSGPGLVWGNQPQHF.

This clonotype turned up a few times. The genes are TRBV6-2 or TRBV6-3 and TRBJ2-2; possibly TRBD2 for D (5 bases). Germline CDR1 and CDR2: MNHEY and SVGEGT. The CDR3 is 15 residues long. V lost 5 bases and J lost 6, with 16 bases in between. CDR3 sequence reads: CASSTTAGIPGELFF. The DNA of the CDR3 is TGTGCCAGCAGTACTACCGCCGGGATCCCCGGGGAGCTGTTTTTT.

This clonotype has a count of ten or more. V and J are TRBV5-1 and TRBJ2-5; TRBD2 agrees at 11 bases. The CDR3 consists of 16 residues. Germline loops: CDR1 SGHRS, CDR2 YFSETQ. V was pared by 3 bases and J by 5 bases, with 9 bases of the junction left unmatched. CDR3 nucleotide sequence: TGCGCCAGCAGCTCACTAGCGGGAGAGGAAGGGGAGACCCAGTACTTC. Amino acid sequence: CASSSLAGEEGETQYF. Complete variable domain (other parts from reference TRBV5-1 and TRBJ2-5): KAGVTQTPRYLIKTRGQQVTLSCSPISGHRSVSWYQQTPGQGLQFLFEYFSETQRNKGNFPGRFSGRQFSNSRSEMNVSTLELGDSALYLCASSSLAGEEGETQYFGPGTRLLVL.

This clonotype was seen at least ten times. The CDR3 reads CASSPIGQTDEAFF. The CDR3 coding sequence is TGTGCCAGCAGCCCTATAGGACAGACAGATGAAGCTTTCTTT. This sequence joins TRBV12-3 or TRBV12-4 and TRBJ1-1; D is possibly TRBD1 (6 bases). The CDR3 totals 14 residues. V was trimmed by 6 bases and J by 7 bases, leaving 18 bases between them.

The V call is TRBV20-1, the J call TRBJ2-1; D call uncertain. V was shortened by 7 bases and J by 0 bases, with 7 bases between the two germline ends. This CDR3 has 12 amino acids. The germline V gene has CDR1 DFQATT and CDR2 SNEGSKA (reference sequence). As DNA, the CDR3 is TGCAGTGTGGTGAGCTCCTACAATGAGCAGTTCTTC. Its translation: CSVVSSYNEQFF.

In this sample, this clonotype turned up many times. This chain joins TRBV7-9 and TRBJ2-7; D may correspond to TRBD1 or TRBD2 (6 bases each). From germline, CDR1 is SEHNR and CDR2 FQNEAQ (reference sequence). Trimming removed 1 base at V and 7 bases at J, with 17 bases between. The CDR3 is made up of 15 amino acids. CDR3 nucleotides: TGTGCCAGCAGCTTAGAGACAGGAGGGTTGAGAGAGCAGTACTTC. Amino acids: CASSLETGGLREQYF.

This clonotype has more than one count but fewer than ten. CDR3 nucleotides: TGTGCCAGCGTGAGAGGGGGCCAGCCCCAGCATTTT. The encoded protein is CASVRGGQPQHF. V and J are TRBV6-1 and TRBJ1-5, with 7 positions matching TRBD1. The CDR3 consists of 12 residues. The germline V gene encodes CDR1 MNHNS and CDR2 SASEGT. The V and J ends lost 8 bases and 7 bases, in that order; junction bases with no gene match: 5.

This clonotype has more than one count but fewer than ten. The chain links TRBV4-1 to TRBJ1-5; TRBD1 matches at 9 bases. Germline CDR1 MGHRA, CDR2 YSYEKL. Trimming at V came to 1 base and at J to 6 bases, leaving 16 bases not matched to a gene. CDR3 length equals 19 residues. The CDR3 here is CASSQAPLTGGATGQPQHF. As DNA, the CDR3 is TGCGCCAGCAGCCAAGCTCCATTAACAGGGGGCGCGACTGGTCAGCCCCAGCATTTT.

The V and J genes are TRBV27 and TRBJ2-7; TRBD1 aligns across 9 bases. Trimming at V came to 5 bases and at J to 0 bases, leaving 5 bases not matched to a gene. The CDR3 totals 15 residues. Germline CDR1 reads MNHEY; CDR2 reads SMNVEV (reference sequence). The CDR3 DNA is TGTGCCAGCAGTGCACTGGGACAGGGCTCCTACGAGCAGTACTTC. It encodes CASSALGQGSYEQYF.